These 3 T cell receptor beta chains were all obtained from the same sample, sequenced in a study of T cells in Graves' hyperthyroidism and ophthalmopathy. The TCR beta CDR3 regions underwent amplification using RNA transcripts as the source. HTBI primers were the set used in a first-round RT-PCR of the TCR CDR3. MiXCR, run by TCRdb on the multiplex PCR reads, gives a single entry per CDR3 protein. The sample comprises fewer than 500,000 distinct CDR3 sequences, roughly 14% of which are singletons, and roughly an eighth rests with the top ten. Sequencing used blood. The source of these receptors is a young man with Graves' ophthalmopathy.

Written as DNA, the CDR3 is TGTGCCAGCAGCCCGAGGACAGGGGGCAATCAGCCCCAGCATTTT. Its protein is CASSPRTGGNQPQHF. The V call is TRBV7-8, the J call TRBJ1-5, with TRBD1 matching over 9 bases. The trim removed 5 bases at V and 2 bases at J, leaving 4 bases unmatched. Germline loops: CDR1 SGHVS, CDR2 FQNEAQ. The CDR3 is made up of 15 amino acids.

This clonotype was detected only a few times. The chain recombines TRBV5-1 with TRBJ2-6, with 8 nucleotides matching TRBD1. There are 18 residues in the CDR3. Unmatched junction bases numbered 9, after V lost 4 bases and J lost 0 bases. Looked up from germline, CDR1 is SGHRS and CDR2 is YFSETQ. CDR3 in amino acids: CASSGITGGPSGANVLTF. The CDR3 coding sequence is TGCGCCAGCAGCGGGATTACAGGGGGGCCCTCTGGGGCCAACGTCCTGACTTTC.

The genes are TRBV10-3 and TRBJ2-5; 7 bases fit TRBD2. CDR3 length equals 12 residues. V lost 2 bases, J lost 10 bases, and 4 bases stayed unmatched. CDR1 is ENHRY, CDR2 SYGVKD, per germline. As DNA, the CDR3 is TGTGCCATCAGTGAGCGCGGACTAGGCCAGTACTTC. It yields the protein CAISERGLGQYF.